A selection of T cell receptor beta chains follows, all from one sample in a study of cytomegalovirus exposure and HLA in healthy donors. The assay was immunoSEQ multiplex PCR, and TCRdb's table has in-frame clones only and misses some. This sample has 190,000 or so clones, with less than 85% found just once. What was sequenced was PBMCs. These receptors came from a boy aged 10-17 years in good health and CMV-seronegative. The CDR3 runs from the conserved cysteine through the conserved F or W. A D gene is named only where the DNA matches it firmly. Where a row states a size, it is once, few, many or the class of an expanded clone; other rows omit it.

clone size: -
J gene: TRBJ2-3
D gene: TRBD2
V gene: TRBV4-3
CDR3 DNA: TGCGCCAGCAGCCAAGTGTCCAGCGGGGGAAGCACAGATACGCAGTATTTT
CDR3 protein: CASSQVSSGGSTDTQYF

clone size: few
J gene: TRBJ2-7
D gene: -
V gene: TRBV21-1
CDR3 DNA: TGTGCCAGCAGCGGCCAAACAGGGGTCCCCGACGAGCAGTACTTC
CDR3 protein: CASSGQTGVPDEQYF

clone size: -
J gene: TRBJ1-2
D gene: TRBD1
V gene: TRBV29-1
CDR3 DNA: TGCAGCGTCCCACAACAGGGGCGAGGCTACACCTTC
CDR3 protein: CSVPQQGRGYTF

clone size: -
J gene: TRBJ1-1
D gene: TRBD1
V gene: TRBV5-4
CDR3 DNA: TGTGCCAGCAGCCGAGCAGGGACAGGGAAGAACACTGAAGCTTTCTTT
CDR3 protein: CASSRAGTGKNTEAFF

clone size: -
J gene: TRBJ2-7
D gene: TRBD1
V gene: TRBV7-9
CDR3 DNA: TGTGCCAGCAGCACCGGACAGGGGACCTTTGGGGAGTACTTC
CDR3 protein: CASSTGQGTFGEYF

clone size: -
J gene: TRBJ1-5
D gene: -
V gene: TRBV7-8
CDR3 DNA: TGTGCCAGCAGCAGATTAGGGGAATCAGAGCCCCAGCATTTT
CDR3 protein: CASSRLGESEPQHF

clone size: -
J gene: TRBJ1-2
D gene: -
V gene: TRBV5-1
CDR3 DNA: TGCGCCAGCAGCTGGGGCCAGGAAAACTATGGCTACACCTTC
CDR3 protein: CASSWGQENYGYTF

clone size: -
J gene: TRBJ1-4
D gene: TRBD1
V gene: TRBV29-1
CDR3 DNA: TGCAGCGTCGGGACAGAAAATAATGAAAAACTGTTTTTT
CDR3 protein: CSVGTENNEKLFF

clone size: -
J gene: TRBJ2-1
D gene: -
V gene: TRBV7-9
CDR3 DNA: TGTGCCAGCAGCCTACGGAGGGGGGGCTACAATGAGCAGTTCTTC
CDR3 protein: CASSLRRGGYNEQFF

clone size: -
J gene: TRBJ1-3
D gene: -
V gene: TRBV5-4
CDR3 DNA: TGTGCCAGCACCTTAAAAACAGATCAATCTGGAAACACCATATATTTT
CDR3 protein: CASTLKTDQSGNTIYF

clone size: -
J gene: TRBJ2-1
D gene: TRBD2
V gene: TRBV11-3
CDR3 DNA: TGTGCCAGCAGCCCTAGGCCTAGCGGGCCACACTACAATGAGCAGTTCTTC
CDR3 protein: CASSPRPSGPHYNEQFF